This T cell receptor beta chain was sequenced during a study of shared clonotypes between healthy human individuals. From germline, CDR1 is SNHLY and CDR2 FYNNEI. CDR3 size: 16 residues. V lost 1 base and J 7 bases, leaving 18 bases between the germline ends. Turning to this clone: Its matching antigen is unknown.

Each of the donors was a healthy adult who was HIV-negative and had not had a recent acute infection or vaccination. The study's findings and limits: Sequencing depth was a factor that was expected to affect clonotype sharing among donors.

This table comes from immunoSEQ multiplex PCR, and its TCRdb copy is limited to in-frame clones, with some not included. Found here are 550,000 to 850,000 clones, under 80% of them singletons; the top ten hold 1.5% to 2%. Sequencing input: memory CD4+ T cells sorted from blood. This sample's subset: CD45RA-negative fraction. This sequence was found in a woman between 25 and 40 years old in good health. This chain connects TRBV2 to TRBJ2-3; D is possibly TRBD1 (7 bases). The CDR3 DNA reads TGTGCCAGCAGTGAAGGGGACAGCCCCGGAGGGTATACGCAGTATTTT. The encoded protein is CASSEGDSPGGYTQYF.